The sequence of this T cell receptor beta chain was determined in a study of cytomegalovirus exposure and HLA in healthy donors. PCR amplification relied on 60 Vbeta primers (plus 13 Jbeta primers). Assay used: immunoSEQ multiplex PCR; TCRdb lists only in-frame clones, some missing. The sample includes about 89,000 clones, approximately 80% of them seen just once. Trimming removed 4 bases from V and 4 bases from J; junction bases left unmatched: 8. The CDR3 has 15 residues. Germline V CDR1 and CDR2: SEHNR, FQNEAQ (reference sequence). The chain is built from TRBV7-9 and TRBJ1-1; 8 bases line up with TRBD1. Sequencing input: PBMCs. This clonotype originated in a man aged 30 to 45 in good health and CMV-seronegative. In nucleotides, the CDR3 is TGTGCCAGCAGCTGGACAGGGATGGTGGGCACTGAAGCTTTCTTT. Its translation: CASSWTGMVGTEAFF.